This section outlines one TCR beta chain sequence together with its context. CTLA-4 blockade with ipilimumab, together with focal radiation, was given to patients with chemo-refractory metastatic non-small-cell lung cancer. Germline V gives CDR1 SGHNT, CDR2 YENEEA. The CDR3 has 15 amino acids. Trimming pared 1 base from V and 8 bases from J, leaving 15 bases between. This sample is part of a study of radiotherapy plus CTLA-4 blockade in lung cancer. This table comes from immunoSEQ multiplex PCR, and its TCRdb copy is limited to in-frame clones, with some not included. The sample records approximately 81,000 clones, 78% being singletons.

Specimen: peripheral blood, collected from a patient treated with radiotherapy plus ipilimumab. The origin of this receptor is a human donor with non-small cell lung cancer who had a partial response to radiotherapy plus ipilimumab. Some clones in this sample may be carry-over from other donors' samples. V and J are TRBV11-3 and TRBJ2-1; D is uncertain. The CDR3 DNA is TGTGCCAGCAGCTTAGGGTCAACCCGTCAGGATGAGCAGTTCTTC. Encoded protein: CASSLGSTRQDEQFF.